The next 21 T cell receptor beta chains were all read from a single sample in a study of shared clonotypes between healthy human individuals. The method was immunoSEQ multiplex PCR; TCRdb's version includes in-frame clones alone and lacks a portion of them. The sample shows some 900,000 clones, 60% to 85% of them seen only once. Sequenced: memory CD4+ T cells sorted from blood. Sample subset: CD45RA-negative fraction. The receptor set was obtained from a man between 18 and 35 years old in good health.

The sample holds a few counts of this clone. This chain joins TRBV28 and TRBJ2-7; 10 bases map to TRBD2. The germline gives CDR1 MDHEN, CDR2 SYDVKM. V lost 2 bases, J lost 6 bases, and 10 bases stayed unmatched. This CDR3 is built from 16 residues. CDR3 sequence: CASSLAERGGLGEQYF. The CDR3 bases are TGTGCCAGCAGTTTAGCGGAGCGGGGGGGCCTGGGCGAGCAGTACTTC.

The chain recombines TRBV7-8 with TRBJ1-2; D uncertain. Germline V gene sequence: CDR1 SGHVS, CDR2 FQNEAQ. This CDR3 is built from 16 residues. V was pared by 3 bases and J by 0 bases, with 14 bases between. The CDR3 nucleotides read TGTGCCAGCAGCTTTCTACGGGCGGATACTAACTATGGCTACACCTTC. Its protein product is CASSFLRADTNYGYTF. Full variable domain (rest looked up from reference TRBV7-8 and TRBJ1-2): GAGVSQSPRYKVAKRGQDVALRCDPISGHVSLFWYQQALGQGPEFLTYFQNEAQLDKSGLPSDRFFAERPEGSVSTLKIQRTQQEDSAVYLCASSFLRADTNYGYTFGSGTRLTVV.

The genes are TRBV27 and TRBJ1-6, with 7 bases identical to TRBD1. Looked up from germline, CDR1 is MNHEY and CDR2 is SMNVEV (reference sequence). The CDR3 consists of 16 residues. Losses at the gene ends were 0 bases for V and 9 bases for J; bases not matched to a gene: 8. The DNA for the CDR3 is TGTGCCAGCAGTTTATCGGGCGAGACAGGGCGTTCACCCCTCCACTTT. This codes for CASSLSGETGRSPLHF.

This clone has more than one count but fewer than ten. J is TRBJ2-3 and V is TRBV10-1; D is undetermined. Trimming removed 5 bases at V and 0 bases at J, with 6 bases between. This CDR3 is 13 amino acids long. Germline V gene sequence: CDR1 WNHNN, CDR2 SYGVQD (reference sequence). The CDR3 spells CASSTGSTDTQYF. CDR3 bases: TGCGCCAGCAGTACCGGGAGCACAGATACGCAGTATTTT.

This clone has only one observation. This rearrangement joins TRBV29-1 to TRBJ1-2, with D unresolved. The germline V gene encodes CDR1 SQVTM and CDR2 ANQGSEA. V lost 0 bases and J lost 8, with 1 base in between. This CDR3 spans 9 amino acids. CDR3 residues: CSVEEGYTF. The CDR3, as DNA: TGCAGCGTTGAAGAGGGCTACACCTTC.

The rearrangement links TRBV18 to TRBJ1-6; D is ambiguous. The CDR3 is 16 residues long. Per germline, CDR1 KGHSH and CDR2 LQKENI. V lost 3 bases, J lost 6 bases, and 15 bases lay in between. Written as DNA, the CDR3 is TGTGCCAGCTCACCGGGTAGCCCGGCACCTAATTCACCCCTCCACTTT. It yields the protein CASSPGSPAPNSPLHF.

The V and J genes are TRBV5-1 and TRBJ1-6; D remains ambiguous. Germline V gene sequence: CDR1 SGHRS, CDR2 YFSETQ. The V gene lost 0 bases and the J gene lost 9 bases, with 13 bases spanning the gap. This CDR3 region has 15 residues. CDR3 in DNA: TGCGCCAGCAGCTTGGAGGGAGCAACGGGTTCACCCCTCCACTTT. Encoded protein: CASSLEGATGSPLHF. The full variable domain, with the rest looked up from reference TRBV5-1 and TRBJ1-6, is KAGVTQTPRYLIKTRGQQVTLSCSPISGHRSVSWYQQTPGQGLQFLFEYFSETQRNKGNFPGRFSGRQFSNSRSEMNVSTLELGDSALYLCASSLEGATGSPLHFGNGTRLTVT.

The chain is built from TRBV9 and TRBJ2-3; possible D gene TRBD1, 6 bases. Trimming removed 3 bases at V and 2 bases at J, with 13 bases between. CDR3 size: 15 residues. Germline loops: CDR1 SGDLS, CDR2 YYNGEE. The CDR3 loop is CASSATQGFTDTQYF. The CDR3, as DNA: TGTGCCAGCAGCGCGACTCAGGGGTTCACAGATACGCAGTATTTT. Complete variable domain (other parts from reference TRBV9 and TRBJ2-3): DSGVTQTPKHLITATGQRVTLRCSPRSGDLSVYWYQQSLDQGLQFLIQYYNGEERAKGNILERFSAQQFPDLHSELNLSSLELGDSALYFCASSATQGFTDTQYFGPGTRLTVL.

The V call is TRBV5-1, the J call TRBJ1-6; 9 bases are a match to TRBD1. With 4 bases clipped from V and 9 bases from J, the junction kept 5 bases outside the gene matches. Germline values: CDR1 SGHRS, CDR2 YFSETQ. The CDR3 has 14 amino acids. CDR3: CASSTGQGGSPLHF. Written as DNA, the CDR3 is TGCGCCAGCAGCACGGGACAGGGAGGTTCACCCCTCCACTTT.

Here the CDR3 reads CASSVTGTVIQYF. CDR3 in DNA: TGTGCCAGCAGTGTCACCGGGACAGTAATACAGTACTTC. This rearrangement joins TRBV27 to TRBJ2-7; TRBD1 matches 7 bases. J was trimmed by 10 bases and V by 5 bases; bases with no gene match: 11. The germline V gene has CDR1 MNHEY and CDR2 SMNVEV (reference sequence). This CDR3 comprises 13 residues.

The chain links TRBV6-1 to TRBJ1-2, with a tentative D call TRBD1 (5 bases). Trimming cost V 5 bases and J 4 bases, with 14 bases left between them. Germline V gives CDR1 MNHNS, CDR2 SASEGT. The CDR3 has 14 residues. The CDR3 sequence: CASSFSGTGYGYTF. Written as DNA, the CDR3 is TGTGCCAGCAGTTTCTCTGGGACGGGCTATGGCTACACCTTC.

V is TRBV19 and J is TRBJ2-7; 11 nucleotides align to TRBD2. Germline CDR1 and CDR2: LNHDA and SQIVND (reference sequence). There are 15 residues in the CDR3. Trimming took 5 bases from V and 7 from J; bases not matched to a gene: 10. Here the CDR3 reads CASSAGTSGKGEQYF. The CDR3 DNA is TGTGCCAGTAGTGCAGGGACTAGCGGCAAAGGGGAGCAGTACTTC.

This clone has just one count. The chain links TRBV2 to TRBJ1-5; tentative D call: TRBD1 (6 bases). The CDR3 loop spans 14 amino acids. Looked up from germline, CDR1 is SNHLY and CDR2 is FYNNEI. V was shortened by 6 bases and J by 0 bases, with 9 bases between the two germline ends. CDR3 bases: TGTGCCAGCAGCGCAGGGGATAGCAATCAGCCCCAGCATTTT. Translating it yields CASSAGDSNQPQHF.

V gene TRBV6-5 combines with J gene TRBJ1-2, with 9 bases that match TRBD1. The trim removed 6 bases at V and 4 bases at J, leaving 6 bases unmatched. CDR3 length: 14 residues. CDR1 is MNHEY, CDR2 SVGAGI, per germline. CDR3 DNA sequence: TGTGCCAGCAGCCCGGGACAGGGCTTCTATGGCTACACCTTC. Protein product: CASSPGQGFYGYTF.

The rearrangement joins TRBV27 to TRBJ2-7, with 7 bases identical to TRBD1. The V gene end was trimmed by 2 bases and the J gene end by 5 bases; junction bases not matched to a gene: 6. Germline V gene data show CDR1 as MNHEY and CDR2 as SMNVEV (reference sequence). The CDR3 length is 14 residues. In DNA, the CDR3 is TGTGCCAGCAGTTTAGAGACAGGGAGAAACGAGCAGTACTTC. It codes for CASSLETGRNEQYF.

The J gene is TRBJ1-2, the V gene TRBV5-4; D not resolved. Germline-derived CDR1 and CDR2 are SGHNT and YYREEE (reference sequence). V was clipped by 0 bases and J by 7 bases, with 16 bases between them. The CDR3 runs to 15 residues. CDR3 coding DNA: TGTGCCAGCAGCTTGGGGCAGACCAGACCCGGTGGCTACACCTTC. Encoded protein: CASSLGQTRPGGYTF.

This rearrangement joins TRBV14 to TRBJ2-7; D gene unclear. CDR1 and CDR2 (germline): SGHDN, FVKESK. Trimming stripped 1 base from V and 6 bases from J, with 7 bases between. This CDR3 has 12 residues. The CDR3 DNA is TGTGCCAGCAGCCAAGGGTACGTCGAGCAGTACTTC. As protein: CASSQGYVEQYF.

V is TRBV11-2 and J is TRBJ2-1; D might be TRBD1 or TRBD2, each matching 5 bases. The CDR3 consists of 13 residues. The germline V gene has CDR1 SGHAT and CDR2 FQNNGV. V lost 0 bases and J 9 bases, leaving 9 bases between the germline ends. The CDR3 reads CASSLDYGGEQFF. The CDR3 DNA reads TGTGCCAGCAGCTTAGACTATGGGGGTGAGCAGTTCTTC.

This clone was seen a handful of times. The chain combines TRBV12-1 with TRBJ2-3. TRBV12-1 is classified as a pseudogene. CDR3 size: 12 residues. CDR3 nucleotides: TGTGCCGGACGGCGCGGCACAGATACGCAGTATTTT. This codes for CAGRRGTDTQYF.

V usage is TRBV7-2 and J usage is TRBJ1-1, with unresolved D. V lost 2 bases to trimming and J lost 0 bases, with 10 bases between them. Germline lookup yields CDR1 SGHTA and CDR2 FQGNSA. CDR3 length: 15 residues. Written as DNA, the CDR3 is TGTGCCAGCAGCTTAACAGTCAGCATGAACACTGAAGCTTTCTTT. The encoded protein is CASSLTVSMNTEAFF.

This clone has a count of ten or more. CDR3 protein: CASSVITPGQGLTSSGNTIYF. CDR3 sequence (DNA): TGTGCCAGCAGCGTTATTACGCCGGGACAGGGCCTCACCAGCTCTGGAAACACCATATATTTT. V usage is TRBV9 and J usage is TRBJ1-3; the match to TRBD1 covers 9 bases. The CDR3 is 21 amino acids. The germline V gene has CDR1 SGDLS and CDR2 YYNGEE. After removal of 2 bases from V and 0 bases from J, the junction contained 18 bases not matched to a gene.